Detailed here is one T cell receptor (beta chain). Antigen: not known. The CDR3 is 15 residues long. Germline V gene sequence: CDR1 LGHNA, CDR2 YSLEER. V shed 4 bases, J shed 2 bases, and the junction held 6 bases outside the gene matches. The sample belongs to a study of regulatory dendritic cells for organ transplantation. For the study at large: Dendritic cell cultures received LPS on day 6. Study conclusions and caveats: Regulatory dendritic cells appeared to expand memory CD8+ clones less than mature ones. Naive T cells showed high diversity, memory cells less, memory CD8+ least.

The table came from immunoSEQ multiplex PCR; TCRdb's copy has only in-frame clones and leaves some out. The data contain more than 20,000 clones, 85% to 90% of them singletons. Sorted T cells were CFSE-labeled and cultured roughly five days with allogeneic regulatory or mature dendritic cells at 1:10. FACS sorted CD4+ or CD8+ T cells into CD45RA+ naive and CD45RO+ memory. This TCR was sampled from a human donor in good health. The sequenced material came from naive CD4+ T cells from blood cultured with dendritic cells. Subset specified: CD45RA+ naive T cells. The V and J genes are TRBV4-3 and TRBJ1-1; 8 bases agree with TRBD1. The CDR3 is CASSRVDRGNTEAFF. The CDR3 DNA reads TGCGCCAGCAGCCGGGTTGACAGGGGAAACACTGAAGCTTTCTTT.